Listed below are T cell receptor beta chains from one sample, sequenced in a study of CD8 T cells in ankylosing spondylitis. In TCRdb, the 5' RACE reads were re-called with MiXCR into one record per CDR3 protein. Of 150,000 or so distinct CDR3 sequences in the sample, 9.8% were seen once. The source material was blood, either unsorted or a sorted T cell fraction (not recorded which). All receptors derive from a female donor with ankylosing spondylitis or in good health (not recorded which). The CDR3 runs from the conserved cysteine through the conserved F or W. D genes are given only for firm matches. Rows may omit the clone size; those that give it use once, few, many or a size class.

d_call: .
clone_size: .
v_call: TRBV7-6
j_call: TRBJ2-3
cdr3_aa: CASSFSRGADTQYF
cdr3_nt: TGTGCCAGCAGCTTCTCCAGGGGGGCAGATACGCAGTATTTT

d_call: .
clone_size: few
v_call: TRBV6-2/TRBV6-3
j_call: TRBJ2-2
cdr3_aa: CASSQGLHTGELFF
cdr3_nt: TGTGCCAGCAGTCAGGGACTTCACACCGGGGAGCTGTTTTTT

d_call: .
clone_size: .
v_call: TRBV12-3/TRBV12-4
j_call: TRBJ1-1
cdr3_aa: CASWMILKREAFF
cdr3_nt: TGTGCCAGCTGGATGATATTGAAACGTGAAGCTTTCTTT

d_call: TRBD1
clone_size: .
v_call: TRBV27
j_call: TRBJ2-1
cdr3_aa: CASSYAGTGDYNEQFF
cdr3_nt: TGTGCCAGCAGTTACGCCGGGACAGGGGACTACAATGAGCAGTTCTTC

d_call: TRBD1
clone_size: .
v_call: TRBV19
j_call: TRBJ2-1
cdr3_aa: CASSLIRDRGNEQFF
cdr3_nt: TGTGCCAGTAGTCTAATCCGGGACAGGGGAAATGAGCAGTTCTTC

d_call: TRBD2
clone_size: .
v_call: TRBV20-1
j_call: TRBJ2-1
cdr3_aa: CSARDYQRDSYNEQFF
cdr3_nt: TGCAGTGCTAGAGATTACCAGCGGGATTCCTACAATGAGCAGTTCTTC

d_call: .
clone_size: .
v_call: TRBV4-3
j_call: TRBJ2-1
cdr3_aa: CASSQPERSNEQFF
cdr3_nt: TGCGCCAGCAGCCAACCGGAGAGGTCGAATGAGCAGTTCTTC

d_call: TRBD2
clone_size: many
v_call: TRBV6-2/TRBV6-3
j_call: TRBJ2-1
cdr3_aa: CASSYSTALAWHNEQFF
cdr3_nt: TGTGCCAGCAGTTACTCGACGGCACTAGCGTGGCACAATGAGCAGTTCTTC

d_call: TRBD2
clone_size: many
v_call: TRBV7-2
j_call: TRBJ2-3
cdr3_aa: CASSPSGRTTDTQYF
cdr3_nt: TGTGCCAGCAGCCCTAGCGGGAGGACCACAGATACGCAGTATTTT

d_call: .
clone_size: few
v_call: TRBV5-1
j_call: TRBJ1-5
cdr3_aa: CASSLHRGQPQHF
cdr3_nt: TGCGCCAGCAGCTTACATCGGGGACAGCCCCAGCATTTT

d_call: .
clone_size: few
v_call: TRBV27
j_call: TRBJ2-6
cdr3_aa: CACREPGANVLTF
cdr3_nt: TGTGCCTGCCGGGAGCCTGGGGCCAACGTCCTGACTTTC

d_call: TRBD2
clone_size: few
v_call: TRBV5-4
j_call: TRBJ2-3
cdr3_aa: CASSLALAGATSRTDTQYF
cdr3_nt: TGTGCCAGCAGCTTGGCACTAGCGGGTGCCACGAGCCGCACAGATACGCAGTATTTT

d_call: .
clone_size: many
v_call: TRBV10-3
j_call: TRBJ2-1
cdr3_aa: CAISSGSSLSEQFF
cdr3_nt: TGTGCCATCAGTTCGGGAAGCTCATTGTCTGAGCAGTTCTTC

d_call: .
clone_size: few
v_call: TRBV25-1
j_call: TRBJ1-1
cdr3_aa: CASSESAGATEAFF
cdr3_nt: TGTGCCAGCAGTGAATCTGCAGGGGCCACTGAAGCTTTCTTT

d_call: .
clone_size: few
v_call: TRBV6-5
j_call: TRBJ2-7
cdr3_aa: CASSIGSEQYF
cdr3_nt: TGTGCCAGCAGTATAGGCTCGGAGCAGTACTTC

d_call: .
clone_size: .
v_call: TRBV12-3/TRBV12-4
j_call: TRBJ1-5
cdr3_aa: CASSLVLNQPQHF
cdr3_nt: TGTGCCAGCAGCCTCGTCCTCAATCAGCCCCAGCATTTT

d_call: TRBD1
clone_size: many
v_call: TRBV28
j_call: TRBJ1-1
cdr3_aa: CASSYNRGYTEAFF
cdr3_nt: TGTGCCAGCAGCTATAACAGGGGGTACACTGAAGCTTTCTTT